Sequencing of this T cell receptor (beta chain) was carried out in a study of blood T cell repertoires in COVID-19. Authors' data handling: Scientists estimated how many nucleated cells there were by amplifying reference gene primers. Libraries were prepared by immunoSEQ multiplex PCR; TCRdb keeps only in-frame clonotypes and omits some of them. V, J and clone size derive from that table, while D and trimming were established from the DNA sequence. The sample lists approximately 330,000 clones; over 80% were seen once. The Seattle patients, enrolled during active infection, were followed longitudinally. The CDR3 runs to 18 residues. Germline assignment: CDR1 MNHEY and CDR2 SMNVEV (reference sequence). The V gene lost 5 bases and the J gene lost 1 base, with 23 bases spanning the gap.

The sample comprised peripheral blood. This TCR came from a man aged 30 to 39 with COVID-19, enrolled during active disease. The chain combines TRBV27 with TRBJ1-2, with a weak D call TRBD1 (6 bases). The CDR3 coding sequence is TGTGCCAGCAGTACCCCTCGGGCCAGGGGTTGGGATAACTATGGCTACACCTTC. It encodes CASSTPRARGWDNYGYTF.